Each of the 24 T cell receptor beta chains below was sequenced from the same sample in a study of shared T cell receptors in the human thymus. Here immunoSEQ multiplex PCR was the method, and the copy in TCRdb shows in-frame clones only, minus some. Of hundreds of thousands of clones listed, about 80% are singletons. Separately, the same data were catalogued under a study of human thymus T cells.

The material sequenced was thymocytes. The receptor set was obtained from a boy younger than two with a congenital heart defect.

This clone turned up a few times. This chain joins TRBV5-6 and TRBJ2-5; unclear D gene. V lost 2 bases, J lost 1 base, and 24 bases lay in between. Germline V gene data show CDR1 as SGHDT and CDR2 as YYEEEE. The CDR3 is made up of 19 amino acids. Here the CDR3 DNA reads TGTGCCAGCAGCTTAACTCGCATAACGACCGAGCGATCCCAAGAGACCCAGTACTTC. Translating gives CASSLTRITTERSQETQYF.

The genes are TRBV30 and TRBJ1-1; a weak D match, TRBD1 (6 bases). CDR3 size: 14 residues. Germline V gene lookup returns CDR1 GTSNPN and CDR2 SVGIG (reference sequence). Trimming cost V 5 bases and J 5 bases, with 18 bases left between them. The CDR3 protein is CAWEQGRIWTEAFF. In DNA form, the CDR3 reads TGTGCCTGGGAACAGGGACGGATTTGGACTGAAGCTTTCTTT.

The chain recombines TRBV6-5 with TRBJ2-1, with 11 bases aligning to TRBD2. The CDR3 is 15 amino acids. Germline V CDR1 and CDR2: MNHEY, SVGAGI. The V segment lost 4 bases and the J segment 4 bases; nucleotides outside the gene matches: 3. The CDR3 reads CASSSGTSGYNEQFF. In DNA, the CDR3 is TGTGCCAGCAGTTCCGGGACTAGCGGTTACAATGAGCAGTTCTTC.

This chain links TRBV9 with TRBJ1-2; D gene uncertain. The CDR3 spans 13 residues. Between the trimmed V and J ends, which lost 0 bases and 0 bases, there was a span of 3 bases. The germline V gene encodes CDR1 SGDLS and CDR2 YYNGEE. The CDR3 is CASSVGANYGYTF. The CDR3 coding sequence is TGTGCCAGCAGCGTAGGAGCTAACTATGGCTACACCTTC.

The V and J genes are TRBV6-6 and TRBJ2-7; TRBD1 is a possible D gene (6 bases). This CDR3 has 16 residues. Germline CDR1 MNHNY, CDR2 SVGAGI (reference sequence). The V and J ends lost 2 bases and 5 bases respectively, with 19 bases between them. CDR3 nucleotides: TGTGCCAGCAGTTACATCCCACGGGACACCCCTAACGAGCAGTACTTC. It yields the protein CASSYIPRDTPNEQYF.

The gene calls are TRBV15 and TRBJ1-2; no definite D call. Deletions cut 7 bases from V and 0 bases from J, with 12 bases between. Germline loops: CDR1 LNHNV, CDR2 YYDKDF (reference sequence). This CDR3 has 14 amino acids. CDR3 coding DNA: TGTGCCACCACCGAGAACCTAGCTAACTATGGCTACACCTTC. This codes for CATTENLANYGYTF.

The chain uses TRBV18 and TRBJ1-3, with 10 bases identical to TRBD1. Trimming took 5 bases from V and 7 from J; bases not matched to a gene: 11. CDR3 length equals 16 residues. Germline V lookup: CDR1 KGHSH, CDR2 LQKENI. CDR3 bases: TGTGCCAGCTCAACCTTTTGGGACAGGGGTTTCAACACCATATATTTT. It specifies CASSTFWDRGFNTIYF.

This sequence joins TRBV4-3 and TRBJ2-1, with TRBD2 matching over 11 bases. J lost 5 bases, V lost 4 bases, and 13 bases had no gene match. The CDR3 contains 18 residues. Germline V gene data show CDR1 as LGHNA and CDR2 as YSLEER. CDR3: CASSRTSGSRASDNEQFF. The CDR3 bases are TGCGCCAGCAGCCGAACTAGCGGGAGCCGGGCTTCGGACAATGAGCAGTTCTTC.

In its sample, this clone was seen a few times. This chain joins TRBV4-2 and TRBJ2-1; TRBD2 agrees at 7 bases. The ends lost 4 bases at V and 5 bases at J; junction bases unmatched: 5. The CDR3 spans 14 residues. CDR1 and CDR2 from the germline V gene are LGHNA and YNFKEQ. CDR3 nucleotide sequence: TGTGCCAGCAGCCCCCTAGCGGTCCACAATGAGCAGTTCTTC. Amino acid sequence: CASSPLAVHNEQFF.

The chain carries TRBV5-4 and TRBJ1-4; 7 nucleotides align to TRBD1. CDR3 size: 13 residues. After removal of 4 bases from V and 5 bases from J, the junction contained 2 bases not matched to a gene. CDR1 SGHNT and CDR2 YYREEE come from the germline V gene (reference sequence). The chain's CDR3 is CASSAGQNEKLFF. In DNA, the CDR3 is TGTGCCAGCAGCGCGGGACAGAATGAAAAACTGTTTTTT.

CDR3 in DNA: TGTGCCAGCAGCTCCACCCGGGACAGGGGAGTGGGAAACACCATATATTTT. It is translated as CASSSTRDRGVGNTIYF. This rearrangement joins TRBV7-2 to TRBJ1-3, with 10 nucleotides matching TRBD1. Germline-derived CDR1 and CDR2 are SGHTA and FQGNSA. V gave up 4 bases and J gave up 4 bases; unmatched junction bases: 10. The length of the CDR3 is 17 residues.

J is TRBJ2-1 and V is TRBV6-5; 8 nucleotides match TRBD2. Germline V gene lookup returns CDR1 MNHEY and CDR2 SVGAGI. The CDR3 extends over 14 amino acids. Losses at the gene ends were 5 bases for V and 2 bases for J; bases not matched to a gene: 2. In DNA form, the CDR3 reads TGTGCCAGCAGTGGGGGACTAGCCTACAATGAGCAGTTCTTC. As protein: CASSGGLAYNEQFF.

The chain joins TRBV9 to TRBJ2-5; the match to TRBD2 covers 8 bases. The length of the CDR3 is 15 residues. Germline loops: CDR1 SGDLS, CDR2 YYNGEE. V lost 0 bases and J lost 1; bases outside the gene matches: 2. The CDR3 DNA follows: TGTGCCAGCAGCGTAGCGGGAGGGCCCCAAGAGACCCAGTACTTC. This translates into CASSVAGGPQETQYF.

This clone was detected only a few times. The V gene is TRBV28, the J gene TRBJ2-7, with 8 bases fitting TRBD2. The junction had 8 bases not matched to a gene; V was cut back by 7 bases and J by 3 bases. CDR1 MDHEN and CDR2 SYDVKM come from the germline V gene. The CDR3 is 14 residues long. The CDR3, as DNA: TGTGCCAGCACCGTGCGGGGGGAGGACTACGAGCAGTACTTC. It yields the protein CASTVRGEDYEQYF. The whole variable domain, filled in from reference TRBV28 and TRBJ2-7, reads DVKVTQSSRYLVKRTGEKVFLECVQDMDHENMFWYRQDPGLGLRLIYFSYDVKMKEKGDIPEGYSVSREKKERFSLILESASTNQTSMYLCASTVRGEDYEQYFGPGTRLTVT.

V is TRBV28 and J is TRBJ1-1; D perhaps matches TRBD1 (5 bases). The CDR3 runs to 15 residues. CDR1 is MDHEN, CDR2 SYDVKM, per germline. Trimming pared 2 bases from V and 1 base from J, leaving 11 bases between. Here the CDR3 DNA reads TGTGCCAGCAGTTTACCGGGACTGGGGAACACTGAAGCTTTCTTT. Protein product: CASSLPGLGNTEAFF.

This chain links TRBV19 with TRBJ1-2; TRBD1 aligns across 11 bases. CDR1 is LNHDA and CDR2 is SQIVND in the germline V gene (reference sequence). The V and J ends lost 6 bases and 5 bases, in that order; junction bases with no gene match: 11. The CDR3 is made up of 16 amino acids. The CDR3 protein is CASSSPGDRGNYGYTF. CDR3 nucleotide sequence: TGTGCCAGTAGCTCCCCGGGGGACAGGGGGAATTATGGCTACACCTTC.

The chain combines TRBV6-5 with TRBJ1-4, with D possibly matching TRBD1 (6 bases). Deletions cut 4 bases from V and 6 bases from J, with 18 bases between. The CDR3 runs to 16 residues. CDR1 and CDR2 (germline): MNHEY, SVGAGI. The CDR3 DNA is TGTGCCAGCAGTTCACGAAACGGGACACTAGATGAAAAACTGTTTTTT. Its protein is CASSSRNGTLDEKLFF.

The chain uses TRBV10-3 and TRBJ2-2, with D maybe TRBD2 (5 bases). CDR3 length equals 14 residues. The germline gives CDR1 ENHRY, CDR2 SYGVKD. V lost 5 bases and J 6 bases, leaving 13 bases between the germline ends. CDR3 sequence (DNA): TGTGCCATCAGTTCTAAGATCGGGGCCGGGGAGCTGTTTTTT. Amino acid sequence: CAISSKIGAGELFF.

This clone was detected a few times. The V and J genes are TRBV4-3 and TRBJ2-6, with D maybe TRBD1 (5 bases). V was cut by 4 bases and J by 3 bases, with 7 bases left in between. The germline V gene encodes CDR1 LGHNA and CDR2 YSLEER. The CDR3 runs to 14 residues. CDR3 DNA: TGCGCCAGCAGCCTCAGGGTTGGGGCCAACGTCCTGACTTTC. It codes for CASSLRVGANVLTF.

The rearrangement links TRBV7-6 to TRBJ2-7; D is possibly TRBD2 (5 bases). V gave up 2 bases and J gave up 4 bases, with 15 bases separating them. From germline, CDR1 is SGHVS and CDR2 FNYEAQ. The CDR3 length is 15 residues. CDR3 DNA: TGTGCCAGCAGCTTACGTCCCCCAGCGGAGTACGAGCAGTACTTC. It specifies CASSLRPPAEYEQYF.

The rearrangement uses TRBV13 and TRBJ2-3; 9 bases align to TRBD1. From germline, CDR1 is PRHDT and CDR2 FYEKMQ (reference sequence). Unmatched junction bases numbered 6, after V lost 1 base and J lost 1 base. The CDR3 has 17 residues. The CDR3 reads CASSLEGQGAGTDTQYF. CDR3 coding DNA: TGTGCCAGCAGCTTAGAGGGACAGGGTGCGGGCACAGATACGCAGTATTTT.

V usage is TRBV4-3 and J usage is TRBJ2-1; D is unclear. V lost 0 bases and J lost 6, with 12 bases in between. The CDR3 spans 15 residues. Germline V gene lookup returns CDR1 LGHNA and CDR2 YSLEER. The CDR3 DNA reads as TGCGCCAGCAGCCAAGATACTCCTAGTCCCAATGAGCAGTTCTTC. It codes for CASSQDTPSPNEQFF.

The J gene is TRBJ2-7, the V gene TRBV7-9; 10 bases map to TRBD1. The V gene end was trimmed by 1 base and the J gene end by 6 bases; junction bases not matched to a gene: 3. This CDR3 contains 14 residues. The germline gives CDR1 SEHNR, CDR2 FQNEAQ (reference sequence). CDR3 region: CASSLGGTGVEQYF. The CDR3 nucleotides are TGTGCCAGCAGCTTAGGGGGGACAGGGGTCGAGCAGTACTTC.

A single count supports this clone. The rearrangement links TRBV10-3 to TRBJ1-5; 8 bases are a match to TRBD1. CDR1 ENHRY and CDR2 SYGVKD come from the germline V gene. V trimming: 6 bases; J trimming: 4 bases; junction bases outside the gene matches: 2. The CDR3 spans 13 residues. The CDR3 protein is CAIRGQVNQPQHF. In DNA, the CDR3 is TGTGCCATCAGGGGACAGGTTAATCAGCCCCAGCATTTT.